This is a list of T cell receptor beta chains from one sample in a study of blood T cell repertoires in COVID-19. Assay: immunoSEQ multiplex PCR; the TCRdb copy retains only in-frame clones and omits some. This sample has about 200,000 clones, with 70% to 85% found just once. Sample: peripheral blood. The receptor set was obtained from a human donor in a cohort sampled during active COVID-19. CDR3s include the opening cysteine and the closing phenylalanine or tryptophan. A D gene is named only where the DNA matches it firmly. Rows may omit the clone size; those that give it use once, few, many or a size class.

cdr3_nt,cdr3_aa,v_call,clone_size,j_call,d_call
TGTGCCAGCAGCTCGGGACTAAAACTGTTTTTT,CASSSGLKLFF,TRBV7-6,-,TRBJ1-4,-
TGTGCCAGCAGCTTAAGACTAGGCGGGATTTACAATGAGCAGTTCTTC,CASSLRLGGIYNEQFF,TRBV11-2,-,TRBJ2-1,-
TGTGCCATCTCTAGACTAGCGGGAGACTACGAGCAGTACTTC,CAISRLAGDYEQYF,TRBV6-5,many,TRBJ2-7,TRBD2
TGTGCCACCTCAACGGGGACAGGCCTTCCCGGGGAGCTGTTTTTT,CATSTGTGLPGELFF,TRBV15,-,TRBJ2-2,TRBD1
TGTGCCAGTAGTATGCAGAAAGGGGGCAGAGGCAATGAGCAGTTCTTC,CASSMQKGGRGNEQFF,TRBV19,-,TRBJ2-1,TRBD1
TGTGCCAGTAGCATCGGGAACACTGAAGCTTTCTTT,CASSIGNTEAFF,TRBV19,-,TRBJ1-1,-
TGTGCCAGCAGCCCGCCGGGGAGCGGACAAGAGACCCAGTACTTC,CASSPPGSGQETQYF,TRBV11-2,-,TRBJ2-5,-
TGTGCCAGCAGCCAAGGGGTTGGGAGCGAGCAGTACTTC,CASSQGVGSEQYF,TRBV4-2,-,TRBJ2-7,-
TGCGCCAGCAGCTTGTTCCCAGACATACAGCCCCAGCATTTT,CASSLFPDIQPQHF,TRBV5-1,-,TRBJ1-5,-
TGTGCCAGCAGCTCGATTAGGAGGGAGCCCCAGCATTTT,CASSSIRREPQHF,TRBV7-2,-,TRBJ1-5,-
TGTGCCAGCTCACAACAGAGGGCAACTAATGAAAAACTGTTTTTT,CASSQQRATNEKLFF,TRBV18,-,TRBJ1-4,-
TGCGCCAGCAGCTTGGCCGGACATTCTGAAGCTTTCTTT,CASSLAGHSEAFF,TRBV5-1,-,TRBJ1-1,-
TGTGCCACCAGGGCGGCTAGCGGGATGGCCTACGAGCAGTACTTC,CATRAASGMAYEQYF,TRBV19,-,TRBJ2-7,TRBD2
TGTGCCAGCAGCCAGGGACACTCGAACACTGAAGCTTTCTTT,CASSQGHSNTEAFF,TRBV11-2,-,TRBJ1-1,-
TGTGCCAGCTCACCAGTAGCGGGAACGGGTGAGCAGTACTTC,CASSPVAGTGEQYF,TRBV18,-,TRBJ2-7,TRBD2
TGCAGCGTTGATAGCTCTTTCACAGATACGCAGTATTTT,CSVDSSFTDTQYF,TRBV29-1,-,TRBJ2-3,-
TGTGCCAGCAGTCGCAAGGGACTAGCGGGGGTTAACACCGGGGAGCTGTTTTTT,CASSRKGLAGVNTGELFF,TRBV27,once,TRBJ2-2,TRBD2
TGTGCCAGCAGCCTCAAGGGGACTAACTACAATGAGCAGTTCTTC,CASSLKGTNYNEQFF,TRBV7-6,-,TRBJ2-1,TRBD2
TGTGCCAGCAGTGGGGGGCTAGTTCACAATGAGCAGTTCTTC,CASSGGLVHNEQFF,TRBV2,-,TRBJ2-1,-
TGTGCCATCTGGGCGGACAGGGTGGGGACTGAAGCTTTCTTT,CAIWADRVGTEAFF,TRBV10-3,-,TRBJ1-1,TRBD1
TGTGCCAGCAGTTACAATTCAGGGGATCAGCCCCAGCATTTT,CASSYNSGDQPQHF,TRBV6-6,few,TRBJ1-5,-
TGTGCCAGCAATTCCAACTACGAGCAGTACTTC,CASNSNYEQYF,TRBV6-5,-,TRBJ2-7,-
TGTGCCAGCAGCTTAATCCAGGCCGGGACAGGGGGTGGGGAGCAGTACTTC,CASSLIQAGTGGGEQYF,TRBV11-2,-,TRBJ2-7,TRBD1
TGTGCCAGCAGGTTTCAGCAGGCGAACACTGAAGCTTTCTTT,CASRFQQANTEAFF,TRBV2,-,TRBJ1-1,-
TGTGCCACCAGTGATAGCACAGGGAGCTCCTACAATGAGCAGTTCTTC,CATSDSTGSSYNEQFF,TRBV24-1,-,TRBJ2-1,-
TGTGCCAGCAGTTTTGGGCAGTACACCGGGGAGCTGTTTTTT,CASSFGQYTGELFF,TRBV27,-,TRBJ2-2,-
TGTGCCAGCAGCTTGTCCGGCTCTGGGGCCAACGTCCTGACTTTC,CASSLSGSGANVLTF,TRBV7-9,-,TRBJ2-6,-
TGTGCCAGCAGCTTAGCGTTAGCAGGGGGAGTTGGCTACACCTTC,CASSLALAGGVGYTF,TRBV7-9,-,TRBJ1-2,TRBD1
TGTGCCAGCAGTGAAGTGGCGGGAGGGTCCTACGAGCAGTACTTC,CASSEVAGGSYEQYF,TRBV6-1,once,TRBJ2-7,TRBD2
TGTGCCACCAACCATCCCTTGGGACTGCATACGCAGTATTTT,CATNHPLGLHTQYF,TRBV15,-,TRBJ2-3,-
TGCGCCAGCAGCCAAGATCGTGGCAGGGTTAACACCGGGGAGCTGTTTTTT,CASSQDRGRVNTGELFF,TRBV4-1,few,TRBJ2-2,-
TGTGCCAGCAGCCGAAACTCAAGACTGGGAGGCAGGGATGGGTCTGGCTACACCTTC,CASSRNSRLGGRDGSGYTF,TRBV3-1/TRBV3-2,-,TRBJ1-2,-
TGTGCCAGCTCACCTCGGACAGAGGCAAAAGTTGGCTACACCTTC,CASSPRTEAKVGYTF,TRBV18,few,TRBJ1-2,-
TGTGCCAGTAGGAAAACAGGGGTTAGCTCCTACGAGCAGTACTTC,CASRKTGVSSYEQYF,TRBV19,once,TRBJ2-7,TRBD1
TGTGCCAGCAACTTAGACGGGAGTTCGAGGGAGCAGTACTTC,CASNLDGSSREQYF,TRBV6-5,-,TRBJ2-7,-
TGCGCCAGCAGCTTCCTTACAGGTACCAGCTACGAGCAGTACTTC,CASSFLTGTSYEQYF,TRBV5-1,-,TRBJ2-7,-
TGTGCCAGCAGTGACATCGGGCAGAAAGGACTAGCGGGATACAATGAGCAGTTCTTC,CASSDIGQKGLAGYNEQFF,TRBV2,once,TRBJ2-1,TRBD2
TGTGCCACCAGTGATTTGGACAGCGGGACCTACACAGATACGCAGTATTTT,CATSDLDSGTYTDTQYF,TRBV24-1,once,TRBJ2-3,TRBD2
TGTGCCAGCAGTTTAACCAGGAACACTGAAGCTTTCTTT,CASSLTRNTEAFF,TRBV27,-,TRBJ1-1,-